The present entry profiles one T cell receptor (beta chain) with its context. Its antigen is still unknown. Trimming cost V 4 bases and J 0 bases, with 6 bases left between them. Germline V gene lookup returns CDR1 MGHDK and CDR2 SYGVNS. The CDR3 sequence is 13 residues long. This sample stems from a study of shared clonotypes between healthy human individuals. Donors had no recently reported acute infections or vaccinations and were HIV-negative. Notes on the study in general: Naive subsets typically showed greater estimated richness than memory subsets.

Deep-level assay runs were performed. Sequenced by immunoSEQ multiplex PCR; TCRdb stores in-frame clones only, minus some. Among some 2 million clones, 85% to 95% were seen once, and the ten largest hold roughly 0.13%. The chain is built from TRBV25-1 and TRBJ1-1; no firm D call. The material sequenced was naive CD4+ T cells sorted from blood. As for subset: CD45RA+ positively selected. This clonotype was obtained from a man between 18 and 29 years old in good health. The DNA of the CDR3 is TGTGCCAGCAGTGTAGGGATGAACACTGAAGCTTTCTTT. This encodes CASSVGMNTEAFF.